The T cell receptor beta chain under discussion was sequenced for a study of blood T cell repertoires in COVID-19. Across the whole study: Samples of COVID-19 (acute and convalescent) were obtained from the United States, Italy and Spain. Sources were T cells, B-cell-depleted T cells, or PBMCs; the material itself was cDNA or gDNA.

Germline-derived CDR1 and CDR2 are LGHDT and YNNKEL (reference sequence). V lost 4 bases and J lost 0, with 16 bases in between. This CDR3 is 17 amino acids long. Clones were read by immunoSEQ multiplex PCR, and TCRdb kept only the in-frame ones, dropping some. Of some 5,900 clones in the sample, 85% to 90% were seen once. Material: peripheral blood. The TCR sequence derives from a man in his sixties with acute or convalescent COVID-19. The rearrangement joins TRBV3-1 (or the pseudogene TRBV3-2) to TRBJ2-1; tentatively, D is TRBD1 (6 bases). The CDR3 DNA follows: TGTGCCAGCAGCCCGGGACAAACTCGGAGCTCCTACAATGAGCAGTTCTTC. This sequence encodes CASSPGQTRSSYNEQFF.